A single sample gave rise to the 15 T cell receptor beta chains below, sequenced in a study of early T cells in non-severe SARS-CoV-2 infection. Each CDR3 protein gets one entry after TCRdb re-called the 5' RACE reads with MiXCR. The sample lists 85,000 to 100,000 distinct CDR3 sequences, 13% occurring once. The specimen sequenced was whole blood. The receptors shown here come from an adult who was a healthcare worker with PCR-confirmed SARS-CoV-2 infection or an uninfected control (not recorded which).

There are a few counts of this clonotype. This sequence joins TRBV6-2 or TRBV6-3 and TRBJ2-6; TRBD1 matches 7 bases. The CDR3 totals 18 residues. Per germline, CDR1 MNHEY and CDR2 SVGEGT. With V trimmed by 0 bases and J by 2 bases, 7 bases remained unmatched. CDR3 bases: TGTGCCAGCAGTTACTCGACAGGGCAATCCGCTGGGGCCAACGTCCTGACTTTC. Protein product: CASSYSTGQSAGANVLTF.

Written as DNA, the CDR3 is TGTGCCAGCAGTTTAGGTGGCACCTCCTACGAGCAGTACTTC. This codes for CASSLGGTSYEQYF. The genes are TRBV12-3 or TRBV12-4 and TRBJ2-7; no firm D call. There are 14 residues in the CDR3. V lost 1 base, J lost 0 bases, and 7 bases lay in between.

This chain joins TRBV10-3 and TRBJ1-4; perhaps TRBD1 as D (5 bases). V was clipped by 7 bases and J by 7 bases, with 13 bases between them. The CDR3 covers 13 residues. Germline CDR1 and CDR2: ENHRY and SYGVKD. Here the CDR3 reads CAIKGVLREKLFF. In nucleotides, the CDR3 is TGTGCCATCAAAGGGGTGTTGCGTGAAAAACTGTTTTTT.

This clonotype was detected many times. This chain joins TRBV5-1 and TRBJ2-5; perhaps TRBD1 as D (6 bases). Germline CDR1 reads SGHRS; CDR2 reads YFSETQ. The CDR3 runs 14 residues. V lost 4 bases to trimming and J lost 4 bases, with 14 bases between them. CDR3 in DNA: TGCGCCAGCAGCCCGAGGACAGCTGCAGAGACCCAGTACTTC. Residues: CASSPRTAAETQYF.

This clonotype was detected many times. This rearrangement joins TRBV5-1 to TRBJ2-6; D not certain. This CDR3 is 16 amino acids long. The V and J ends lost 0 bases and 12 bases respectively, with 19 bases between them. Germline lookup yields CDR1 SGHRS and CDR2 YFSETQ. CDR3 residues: CASSLGHGEESVVLTF. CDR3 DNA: TGCGCCAGCAGCTTGGGTCATGGAGAGGAGTCGGTCGTCCTGACTTTC.

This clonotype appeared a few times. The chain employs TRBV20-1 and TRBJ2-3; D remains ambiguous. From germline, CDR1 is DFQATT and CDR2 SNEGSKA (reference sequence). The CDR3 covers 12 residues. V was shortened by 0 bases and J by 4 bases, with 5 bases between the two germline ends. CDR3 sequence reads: CSARDQADTQYF. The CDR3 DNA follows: TGCAGTGCTAGAGATCAGGCAGATACGCAGTATTTT.

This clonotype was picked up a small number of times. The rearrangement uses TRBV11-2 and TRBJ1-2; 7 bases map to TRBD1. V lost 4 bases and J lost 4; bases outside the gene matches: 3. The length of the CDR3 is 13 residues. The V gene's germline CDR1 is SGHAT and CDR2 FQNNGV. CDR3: CASSSSGGYGYTF. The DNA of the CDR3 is TGTGCCAGCAGCTCCTCAGGGGGCTATGGCTACACCTTC. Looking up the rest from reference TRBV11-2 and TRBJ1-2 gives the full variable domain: EAGVAQSPRYKIIEKRQSVAFWCNPISGHATLYWYQQILGQGPKLLIQFQNNGVVDDSQLPKDRFSAERLKGVDSTLKIQPAKLEDSAVYLCASSSSGGYGYTFGSGTRLTVV.

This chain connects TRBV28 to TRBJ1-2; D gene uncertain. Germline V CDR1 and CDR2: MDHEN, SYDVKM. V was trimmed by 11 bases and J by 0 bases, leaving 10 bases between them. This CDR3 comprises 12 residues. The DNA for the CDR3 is TGTGCCGCGGACGGAGCTAACTATGGCTACACCTTC. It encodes CAADGANYGYTF.

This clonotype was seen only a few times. CDR3 nucleotide sequence: TGTGCCAGCAGCCAGGGGGGACGGACAGGGCCGCAAGAGACCCAGTACTTC. Translation: CASSQGGRTGPQETQYF. V is TRBV5-8 and J is TRBJ2-5; 8 nucleotides agree with TRBD1. Germline CDR1 SGHTS, CDR2 YDEGEE. Unmatched junction bases numbered 13, after V lost 4 bases and J lost 2 bases. The length of the CDR3 is 17 residues.

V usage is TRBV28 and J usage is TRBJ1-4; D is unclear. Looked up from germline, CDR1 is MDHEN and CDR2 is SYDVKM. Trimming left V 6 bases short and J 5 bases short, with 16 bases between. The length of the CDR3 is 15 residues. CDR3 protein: CASRSPSRENEKLFF. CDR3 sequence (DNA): TGTGCCAGCAGGTCCCCCTCCCGAGAGAATGAAAAACTGTTTTTT.

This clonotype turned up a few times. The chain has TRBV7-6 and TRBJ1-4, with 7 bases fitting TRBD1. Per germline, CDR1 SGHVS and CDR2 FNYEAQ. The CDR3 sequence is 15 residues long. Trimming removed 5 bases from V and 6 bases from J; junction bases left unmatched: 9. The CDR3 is CASSPQTGLYEKLFF. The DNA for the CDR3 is TGTGCCAGCAGCCCCCAGACAGGGCTGTATGAAAAACTGTTTTTT.

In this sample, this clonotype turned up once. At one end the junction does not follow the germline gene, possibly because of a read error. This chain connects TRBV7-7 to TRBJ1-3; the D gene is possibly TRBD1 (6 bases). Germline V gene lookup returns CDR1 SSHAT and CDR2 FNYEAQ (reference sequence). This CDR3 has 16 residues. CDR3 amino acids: CASSLVPDRPGNTIYF. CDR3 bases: TGTGCTAGCAGCTTAGTTCCGGACAGACCTGGAAACACCATATATTTT.

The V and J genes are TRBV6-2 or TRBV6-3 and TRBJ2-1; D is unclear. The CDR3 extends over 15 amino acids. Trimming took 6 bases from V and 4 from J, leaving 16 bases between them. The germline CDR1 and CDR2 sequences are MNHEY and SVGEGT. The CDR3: CASSPTRAMYNEQFF. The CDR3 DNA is TGTGCCAGCAGCCCGACCCGGGCCATGTACAATGAGCAGTTCTTC.

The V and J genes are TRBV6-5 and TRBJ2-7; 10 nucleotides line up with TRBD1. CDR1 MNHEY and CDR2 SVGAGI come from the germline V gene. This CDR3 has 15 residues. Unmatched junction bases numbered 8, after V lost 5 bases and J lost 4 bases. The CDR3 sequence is CASSTRDRGTYEQYF. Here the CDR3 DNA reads TGTGCCAGCAGTACAAGGGACAGGGGAACATACGAGCAGTACTTC.

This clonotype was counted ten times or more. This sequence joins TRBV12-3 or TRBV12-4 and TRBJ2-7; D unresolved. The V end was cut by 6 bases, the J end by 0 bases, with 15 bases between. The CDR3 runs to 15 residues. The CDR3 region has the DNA TGTGCCAGCAGAGACCTCCCGAGGATCTCCTACGAGCAGTACTTC. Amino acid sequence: CASRDLPRISYEQYF.